This T cell receptor beta chain originates from a study of T cells in Graves' hyperthyroidism and ophthalmopathy. The CDR3 regions of TCR beta were amplified from RNA transcripts. TCR CDR3 regions were first amplified by RT-PCR with HTBI primers. Each CDR3 protein gets one entry after TCRdb re-called the multiplex PCR reads with MiXCR. Altogether hundreds of thousands of distinct CDR3 sequences are present, approximately 14% being singletons, with the ten largest covering roughly 13%. Germline CDR1 SGHRS, CDR2 YFSETQ. The CDR3 consists of 15 residues. Trimming removed 1 base from V and 3 bases from J, with 13 bases in between. This clonotype was seen ten or more times. Antigen specificity is unknown. Regarding the study as a whole: Ophthalmopathy and stable hyperthyroidism were separated by a 13 V-J model.

This chain connects TRBV5-1 to TRBJ1-2, with a tentative D call TRBD1 (5 bases). The clonotype was recovered from a young man with Graves' ophthalmopathy. The sequenced sample was blood. The CDR3 region is CASSLSQAGDYGYTF. In DNA form, the CDR3 reads TGCGCCAGCAGCTTGAGCCAGGCGGGGGACTATGGCTACACCTTC.